The T cell receptor (beta chain) under discussion was sequenced for a study of low-dose radiotherapy and immunotherapy resistance in tumors. The CDR3 spans 16 residues. Trimming took off 6 bases at V and 2 bases at J, with 14 bases between the two ends. Per germline, CDR1 MDHEN and CDR2 SYDVKM. Both TCRalpha and TCRbeta chains were reverse transcribed with V-gene-specific primers. Over about 19 PCR cycles, TCRs were amplified from a constant-region primer and V-primer adapter. TCRdb used MiXCR to reprocess the reads, holding one entry per CDR3 protein. The profile shows approximately 12,000 distinct CDR3 sequences, roughly 66% of them singletons.

The TCR was taken from a human donor with advanced metastatic prostate, ovarian, gallbladder or colorectal cancer (not recorded which). This table probably holds off-target reads from a library built for another chain. J is TRBJ2-6 and V is TRBV28; the D gene could be TRBD1 or TRBD2 (5 bases each). CDR3 region: CASSLGVGAGANVLTF. The CDR3 nucleotides are TGTGCCAGCAGCCTCGGGGTGGGGGCTGGGGCCAACGTCCTGACTTTC.